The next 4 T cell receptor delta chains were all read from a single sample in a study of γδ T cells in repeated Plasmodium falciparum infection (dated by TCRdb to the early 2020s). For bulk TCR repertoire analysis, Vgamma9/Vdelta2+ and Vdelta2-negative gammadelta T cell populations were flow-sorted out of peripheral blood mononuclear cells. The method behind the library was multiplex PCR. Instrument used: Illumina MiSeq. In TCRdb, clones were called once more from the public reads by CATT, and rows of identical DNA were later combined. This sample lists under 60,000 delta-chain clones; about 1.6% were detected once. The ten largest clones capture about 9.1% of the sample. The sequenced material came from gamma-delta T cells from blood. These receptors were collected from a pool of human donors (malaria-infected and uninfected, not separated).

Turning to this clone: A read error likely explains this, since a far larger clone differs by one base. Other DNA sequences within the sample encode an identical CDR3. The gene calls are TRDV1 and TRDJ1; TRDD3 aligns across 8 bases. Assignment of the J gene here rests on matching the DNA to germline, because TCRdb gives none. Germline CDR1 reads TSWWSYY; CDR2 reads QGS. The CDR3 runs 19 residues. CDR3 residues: CALGEPYSPKGYAANKLIF. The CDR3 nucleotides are TGCGCTCTTGGGGAACCCTATTCCCCAAAGGGATACGCAGCGAATAAACTCATCTTT.

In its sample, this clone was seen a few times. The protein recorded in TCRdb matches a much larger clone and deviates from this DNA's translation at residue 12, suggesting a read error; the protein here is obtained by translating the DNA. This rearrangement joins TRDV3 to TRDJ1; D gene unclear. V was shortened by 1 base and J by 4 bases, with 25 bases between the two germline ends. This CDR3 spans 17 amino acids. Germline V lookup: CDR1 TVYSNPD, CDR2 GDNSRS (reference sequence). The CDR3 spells CAFKGLWRGGYIDKLIF. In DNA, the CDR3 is TGTGCCTTTAAAGGACTGTGGAGGGGTGGGTACATCGATAAACTCATCTTT.

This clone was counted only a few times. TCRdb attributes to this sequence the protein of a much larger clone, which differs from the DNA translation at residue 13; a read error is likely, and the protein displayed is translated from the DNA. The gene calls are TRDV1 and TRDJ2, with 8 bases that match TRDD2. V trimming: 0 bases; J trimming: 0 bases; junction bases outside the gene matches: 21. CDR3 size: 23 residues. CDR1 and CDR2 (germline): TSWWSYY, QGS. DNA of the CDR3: TGTGCTCTTGGGGAACTCCTCTTCCTACCCCACTGGGTGATAAACCCTTTGACAGCACAACTCTTCTTT. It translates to CALGELLFLPHWVINPLTAQLFF.

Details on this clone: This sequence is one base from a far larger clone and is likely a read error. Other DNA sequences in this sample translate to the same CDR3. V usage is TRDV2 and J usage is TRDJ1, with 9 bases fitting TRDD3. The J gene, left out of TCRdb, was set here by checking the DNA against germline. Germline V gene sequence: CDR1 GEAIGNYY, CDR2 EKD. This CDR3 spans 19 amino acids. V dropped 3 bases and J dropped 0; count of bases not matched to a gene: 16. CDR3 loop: CACDSLTGGQTEYTDKLIF. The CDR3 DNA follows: TGTGCCTGTGACTCTCTAACTGGGGGACAGACCGAGTACACCGATAAACTCATCTTT.